This TCR beta chain appears in the sequencing data of a study of blood T cell repertoires in COVID-19. Whole-study context: Samples of COVID-19 (acute and convalescent) were obtained from the United States, Italy and Spain. PBMCs, B-cell-depleted T cells, or T cells were the source of the cDNA or gDNA that made up the material.

Original handling: Amplifying reference gene primers gave estimates of nucleated cell counts. The protocol was immunoSEQ multiplex PCR, while the TCRdb copy is restricted to in-frame clones and leaves out a portion. V and J calls plus clone size are reproduced from that table; the DNA served to infer D and trimming. The table includes 150,000 to 200,000 clones, 81% detected once. CDR1 and CDR2 from the germline V gene are SGHAT and FQNNGV. The CDR3 extends over 17 amino acids. The ends were cut back, 5 bases at V and 1 base at J, with 17 bases in the middle. This chain joins TRBV11-2 and TRBJ1-4; possible D gene TRBD1, 5 bases. Sequencing was done on a sample of peripheral blood. This receptor was obtained from a human donor in a cohort sampled during active COVID-19. CDR3 bases: TGTGCCAGCAGCCCCGGGAGGGGCGCGCAAACTAATGAAAAACTGTTTTTT. Residues: CASSPGRGAQTNEKLFF.